This TCR beta chain was sequenced in a study of PD-1 blockade in classical Hodgkin lymphoma. Study results and caveats: Those achieving complete response showed baseline diversity like newly diagnosed patients. Reports described newly diagnosed patients as having lower baseline TCR diversity than healthy donors.

The CDR3 length is 15 residues. V dropped 1 base and J dropped 2; count of bases not matched to a gene: 4. CDR1 and CDR2 (germline): SGDLS, YYNGEE. TCRdb's table, derived via immunoSEQ multiplex PCR, lists solely in-frame clones and lacks some. This table holds more than 95,000 clones, roughly 90% found once. Regarding this clone: What it recognizes is unknown.

Time point meaning: cycle 4 day 1 (C4D1), after five to seven weeks of nivolumab. Every one of the patients relapsed after autologous stem cell transplantation (brentuximab vedotin exposure was variable). Patients' outcomes at their best amounted to complete response, partial response or progressive disease. This sequence originates from a human donor with classical Hodgkin lymphoma. The V call is TRBV9, the J call TRBJ2-7; 9 nucleotides align to TRBD2. Material: peripheral blood mononuclear cells (PBMCs), obtained before the fourth cycle of nivolumab. CDR3 sequence (DNA): TGTGCCAGCAGCGTATGGTCTAGCGGGACCTACGAGCAGTACTTC. Its translation is CASSVWSSGTYEQYF. The variable domain in full, with the rest retrieved from reference TRBV9 and TRBJ2-7, is DSGVTQTPKHLITATGQRVTLRCSPRSGDLSVYWYQQSLDQGLQFLIQYYNGEERAKGNILERFSAQQFPDLHSELNLSSLELGDSALYFCASSVWSSGTYEQYFGPGTRLTVT.